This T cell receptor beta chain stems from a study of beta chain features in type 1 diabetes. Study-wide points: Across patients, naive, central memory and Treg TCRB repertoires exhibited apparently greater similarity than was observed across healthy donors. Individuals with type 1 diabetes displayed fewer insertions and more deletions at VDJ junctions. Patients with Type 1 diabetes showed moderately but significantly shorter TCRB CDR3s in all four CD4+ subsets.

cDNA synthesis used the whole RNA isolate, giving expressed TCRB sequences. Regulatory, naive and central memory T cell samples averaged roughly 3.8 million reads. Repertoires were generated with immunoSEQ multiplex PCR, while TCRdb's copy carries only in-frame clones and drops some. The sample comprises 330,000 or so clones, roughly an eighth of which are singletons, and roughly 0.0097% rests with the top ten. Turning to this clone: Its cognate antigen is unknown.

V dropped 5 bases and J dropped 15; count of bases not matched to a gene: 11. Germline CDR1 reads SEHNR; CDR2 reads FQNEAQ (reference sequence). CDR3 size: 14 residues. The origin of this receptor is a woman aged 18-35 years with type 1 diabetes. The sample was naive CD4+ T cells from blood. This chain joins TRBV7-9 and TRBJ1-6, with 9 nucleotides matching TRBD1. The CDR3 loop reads CASSLGQGIGGLHF. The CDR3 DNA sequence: TGTGCCAGCAGCCTGGGACAGGGAATTGGTGGCCTCCACTTT.